This TCR beta chain was found in a study of T cell responses to AZD1222 COVID-19 vaccine. Study-level background: Both about-4-week and about-12-week second-dose recipients were combined.

In its sample, this clone was seen once. Its specificity is not known. CDR3 size: 13 residues. Germline lookup yields CDR1 SGHVS and CDR2 FNYEAQ. Trimming shortened V by 3 bases and J by 5 bases, and 10 bases separated the two germline ends. Assay used: immunoSEQ multiplex PCR; TCRdb lists only in-frame clones, some missing. The sample has around 160,000 clones, 91% seen once. Overall study results and limits: With two AZD1222 doses given, Spike-specific TCR breadth and depth both rose. Donors, mostly white British, included more females; clonal diversity was possibly underestimated.

Source: peripheral blood, taken on day 0 of AZD1222 vaccination. The sequence was obtained from an adult in good health. The genes are TRBV7-6 and TRBJ2-5; D gene ambiguous. The DNA of the CDR3 is TGTGCCAGCAGCTTGGCGATAGGTGAGACCCAGTACTTC. This sequence encodes CASSLAIGETQYF.